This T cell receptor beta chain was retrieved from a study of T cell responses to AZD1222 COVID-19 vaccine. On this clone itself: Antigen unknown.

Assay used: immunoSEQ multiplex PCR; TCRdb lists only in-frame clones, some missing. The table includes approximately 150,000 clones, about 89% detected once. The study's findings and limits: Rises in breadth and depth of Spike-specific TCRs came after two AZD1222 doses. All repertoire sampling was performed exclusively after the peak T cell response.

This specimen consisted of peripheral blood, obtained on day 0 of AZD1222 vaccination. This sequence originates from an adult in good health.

The CDR3 protein is CASNVGNQPQHF. The CDR3 coding sequence is TGTGCCAGCAATGTTGGCAATCAGCCCCAGCATTTT. The chain recombines TRBV7-9 with TRBJ1-5; D uncertain. Germline CDR1 reads SEHNR; CDR2 reads FQNEAQ (reference sequence). V was trimmed by 7 bases and J by 2 bases, leaving 6 bases between them. The CDR3 is 12 residues long.